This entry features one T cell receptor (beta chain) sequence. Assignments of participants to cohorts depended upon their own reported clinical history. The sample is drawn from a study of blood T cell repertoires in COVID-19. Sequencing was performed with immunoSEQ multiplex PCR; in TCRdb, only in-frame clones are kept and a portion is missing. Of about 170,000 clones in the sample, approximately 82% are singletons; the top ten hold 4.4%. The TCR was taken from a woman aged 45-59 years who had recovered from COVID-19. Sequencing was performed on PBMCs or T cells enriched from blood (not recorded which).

The CDR3 region has the DNA TGTGCCAGCAGCTTAACTCCCTATAGAACCGGGGAGCTGTTTTTT. Amino acid sequence: CASSLTPYRTGELFF. The V gene is TRBV7-7, the J gene TRBJ2-2, with unresolved D. Germline V gene sequence: CDR1 SSHAT, CDR2 FNYEAQ (reference sequence). The CDR3 has 15 residues. Trimming shortened V by 2 bases and J by 5 bases, and 12 bases separated the two germline ends.